The entry that follows covers one TCR beta chain sequence. CDR1 and CDR2 (germline): MNHEY, SVGAGI. The length of the CDR3 is 12 residues. Deletions cut 8 bases from V and 7 bases from J, with 14 bases between. Via MiXCR, TCRdb re-called the RT-PCR reads, giving one row per CDR3 protein. This table holds about 90,000 distinct CDR3 sequences, around 48% found once. The data were obtained in a study of patients and donors after allogeneic stem cell transplantation. This TCR was sampled from a human donor who was either an allogeneic HSCT recipient or a stem cell or donor lymphocyte infusion donor (not recorded which). It is not recorded whose cells these are; they may come from a transplant donor. The sample was blood, either unsorted or a sorted T cell fraction (not recorded which). The rearrangement joins TRBV6-5 to TRBJ1-1; D possibly corresponds to TRBD1 (5 bases). CDR3 sequence: CASSPPGGEAFF. Here the CDR3 DNA reads TGTGCCAGCTCTCCCCCGGGGGGTGAAGCTTTCTTT.